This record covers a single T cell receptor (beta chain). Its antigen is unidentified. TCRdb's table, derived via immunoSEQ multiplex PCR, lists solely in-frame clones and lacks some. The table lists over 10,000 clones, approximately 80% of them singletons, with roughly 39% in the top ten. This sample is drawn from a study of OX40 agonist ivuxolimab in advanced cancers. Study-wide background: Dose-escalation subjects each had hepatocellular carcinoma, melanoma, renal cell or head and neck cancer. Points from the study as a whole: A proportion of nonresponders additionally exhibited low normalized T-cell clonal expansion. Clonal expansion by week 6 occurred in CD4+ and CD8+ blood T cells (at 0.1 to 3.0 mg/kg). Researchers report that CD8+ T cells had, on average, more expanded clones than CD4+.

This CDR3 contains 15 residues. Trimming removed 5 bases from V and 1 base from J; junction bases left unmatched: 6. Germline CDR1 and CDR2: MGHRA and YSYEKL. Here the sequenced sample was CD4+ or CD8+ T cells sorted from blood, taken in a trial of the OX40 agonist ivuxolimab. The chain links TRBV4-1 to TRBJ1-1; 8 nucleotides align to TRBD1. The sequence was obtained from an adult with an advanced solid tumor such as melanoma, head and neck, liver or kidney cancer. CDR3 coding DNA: TGCGCCAGCAGCTCACTGCAGGGGGCGAACACTGAAGCTTTCTTT. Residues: CASSSLQGANTEAFF.